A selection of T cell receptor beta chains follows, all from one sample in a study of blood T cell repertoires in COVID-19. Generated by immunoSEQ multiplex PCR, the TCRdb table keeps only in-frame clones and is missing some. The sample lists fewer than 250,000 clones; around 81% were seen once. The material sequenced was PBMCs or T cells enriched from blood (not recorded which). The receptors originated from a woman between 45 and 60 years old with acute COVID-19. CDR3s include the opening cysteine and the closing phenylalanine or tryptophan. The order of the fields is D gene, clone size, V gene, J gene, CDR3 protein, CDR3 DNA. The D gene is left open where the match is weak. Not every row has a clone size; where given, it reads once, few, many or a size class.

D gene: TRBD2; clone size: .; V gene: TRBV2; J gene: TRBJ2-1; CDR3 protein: CASRGTSGMYNEQFF; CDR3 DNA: TGTGCCAGCAGGGGGACTAGCGGGATGTACAATGAGCAGTTCTTC
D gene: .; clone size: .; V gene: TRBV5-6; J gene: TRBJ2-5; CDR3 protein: CASSVSIGETQYF; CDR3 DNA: TGTGCCAGCAGCGTTAGCATCGGAGAGACCCAGTACTTC
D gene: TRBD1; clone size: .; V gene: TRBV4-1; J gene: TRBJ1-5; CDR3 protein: CASSPIQGIGFSQPQHF; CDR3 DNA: TGCGCCAGCAGCCCGATACAGGGGATTGGTTTCAGTCAGCCCCAGCATTTT
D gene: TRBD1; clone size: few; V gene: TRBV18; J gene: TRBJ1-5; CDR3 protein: CASSPPGQSYQPQHF; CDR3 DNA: TGTGCCAGCTCACCCCCGGGACAGAGCTATCAGCCCCAGCATTTT
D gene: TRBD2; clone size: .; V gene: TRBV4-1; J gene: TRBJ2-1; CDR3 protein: CASSRLAGGDYNEQFF; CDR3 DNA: TGCGCCAGCAGTCGACTAGCGGGGGGGGACTACAATGAGCAGTTCTTC
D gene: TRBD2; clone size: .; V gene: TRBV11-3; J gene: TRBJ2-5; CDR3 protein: CASSPTTSGEETQYF; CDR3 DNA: TGTGCCAGCAGCCCAACGACTAGCGGGGAGGAGACCCAGTACTTC
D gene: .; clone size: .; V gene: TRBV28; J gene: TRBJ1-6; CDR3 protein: CASSPLGGGRDPEVNSPLHF; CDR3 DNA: TGTGCCAGCAGTCCCCTCGGCGGGGGAAGGGACCCTGAGGTTAATTCACCCCTCCACTTT
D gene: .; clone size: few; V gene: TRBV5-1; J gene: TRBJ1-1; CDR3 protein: CASSWLSGVLNTEAFF; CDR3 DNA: TGCGCCAGCAGCTGGTTAAGCGGGGTGTTGAACACTGAAGCTTTCTTT
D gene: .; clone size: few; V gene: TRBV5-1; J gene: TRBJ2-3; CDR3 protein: CASSRGTSRGTDTQYF; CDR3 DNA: TGCGCCAGCAGCCGGGGGACTTCACGAGGCACAGATACGCAGTATTTT
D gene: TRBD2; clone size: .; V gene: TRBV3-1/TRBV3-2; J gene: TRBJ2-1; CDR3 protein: CASSPRTSGRANIVNEQFF; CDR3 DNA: TGTGCCAGCAGCCCCCGGACTAGCGGGAGGGCCAATATAGTCAATGAGCAGTTCTTC
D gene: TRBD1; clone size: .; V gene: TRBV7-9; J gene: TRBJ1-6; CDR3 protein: CASNRGDRVNNSPLHF; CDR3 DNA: TGTGCCTCCAACCGCGGGGACAGGGTTAATAATTCACCCCTCCACTTT
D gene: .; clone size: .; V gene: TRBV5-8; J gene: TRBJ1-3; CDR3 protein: CASSLELPGNTIYF; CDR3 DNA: TGTGCCAGCTCCCTTGAACTGCCTGGAAACACCATATATTTT
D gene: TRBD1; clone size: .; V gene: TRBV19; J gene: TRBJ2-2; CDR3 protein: CASGTGGETGELFF; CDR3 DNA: TGTGCCAGCGGGACAGGGGGGGAGACCGGGGAGCTGTTTTTT
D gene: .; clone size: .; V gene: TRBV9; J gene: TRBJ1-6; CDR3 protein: CASSVDKSPLHF; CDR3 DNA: TGTGCCAGCAGCGTAGACAAGTCACCCCTCCACTTT
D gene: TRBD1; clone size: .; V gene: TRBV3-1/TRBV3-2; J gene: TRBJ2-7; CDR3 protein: CASSDRTGDGEQYF; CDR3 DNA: TGTGCCAGCAGCGACCGGACAGGGGACGGCGAGCAGTACTTC
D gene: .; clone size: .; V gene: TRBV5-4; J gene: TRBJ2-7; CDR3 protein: CASSFQGGRSYEQYF; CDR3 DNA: TGTGCCAGCAGCTTCCAGGGGGGCCGCTCCTACGAGCAGTACTTC
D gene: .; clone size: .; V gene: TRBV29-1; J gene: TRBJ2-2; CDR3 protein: CSVAVGPGELFF; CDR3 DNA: TGCAGCGTTGCCGTGGGGCCCGGGGAGCTGTTTTTT
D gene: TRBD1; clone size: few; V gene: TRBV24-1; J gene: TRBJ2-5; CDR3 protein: CATSDFPRGQTQYF; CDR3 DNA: TGTGCCACCAGTGATTTTCCCAGGGGGCAGACCCAGTACTTC
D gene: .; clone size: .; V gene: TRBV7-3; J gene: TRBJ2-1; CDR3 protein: CASSPSGSRYNEQFF; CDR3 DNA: TGTGCCAGCAGCCCTTCCGGGTCAAGGTACAATGAGCAGTTCTTC
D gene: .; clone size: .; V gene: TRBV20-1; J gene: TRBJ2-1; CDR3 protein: CSASFPRGRNEQFF; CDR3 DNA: TGCAGTGCTAGTTTTCCCAGGGGCCGCAATGAGCAGTTCTTC
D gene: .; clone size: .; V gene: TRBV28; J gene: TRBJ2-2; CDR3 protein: CASSFALTGMTGELFF; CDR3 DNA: TGTGCCAGCAGTTTCGCTTTAACGGGGATGACCGGGGAGCTGTTTTTT
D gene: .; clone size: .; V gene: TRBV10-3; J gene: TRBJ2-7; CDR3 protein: CAISEWRLIWEQYF; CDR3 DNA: TGTGCCATCAGTGAGTGGAGACTAATATGGGAGCAGTACTTC
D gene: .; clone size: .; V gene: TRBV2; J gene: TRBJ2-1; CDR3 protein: CASSEAVGGRSSYNEQFF; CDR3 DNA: TGTGCCAGCAGTGAAGCTGTTGGTGGGCGAAGCTCCTACAATGAGCAGTTCTTC
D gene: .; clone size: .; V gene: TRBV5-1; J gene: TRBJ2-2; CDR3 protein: CASSFAGEETGELFF; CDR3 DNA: TGCGCCAGCAGCTTCGCAGGGGAAGAGACCGGGGAGCTGTTTTTT
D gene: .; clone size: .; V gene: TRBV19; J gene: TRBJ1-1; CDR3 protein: CASSIDRRGTEAFF; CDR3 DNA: TGTGCCAGTAGTATAGACCGGCGGGGGACTGAAGCTTTCTTT
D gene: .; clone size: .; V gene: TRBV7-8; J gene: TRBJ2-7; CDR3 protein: CASSPSSYEQYF; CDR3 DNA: TGTGCCAGCAGCCCGTCTTCCTACGAGCAGTACTTC
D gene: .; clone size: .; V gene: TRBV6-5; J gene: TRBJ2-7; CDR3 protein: CASSPRGQVSYEQYF; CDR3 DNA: TGTGCCAGCAGCCCCCGGGGTCAAGTCTCCTACGAGCAGTACTTC
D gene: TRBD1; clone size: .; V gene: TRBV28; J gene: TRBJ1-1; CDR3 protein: CASSPSGTEDFF; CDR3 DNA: TGTGCCAGCAGTCCTTCCGGGACAGAGGATTTCTTT
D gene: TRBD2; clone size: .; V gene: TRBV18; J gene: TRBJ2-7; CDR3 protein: CASSPTLAGGLAYEQYF; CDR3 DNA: TGTGCCAGCTCACCCACCCTAGCGGGAGGCTTGGCCTACGAGCAGTACTTC
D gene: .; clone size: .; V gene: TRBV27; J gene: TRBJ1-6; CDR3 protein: CASSLLEPNNSPLHF; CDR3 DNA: TGTGCCAGCAGTTTACTCGAGCCTAATAATTCACCCCTCCACTTT
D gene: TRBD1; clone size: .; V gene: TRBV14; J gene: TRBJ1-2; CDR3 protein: CASSPGTGYGYTF; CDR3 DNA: TGTGCCAGCAGCCCCGGGACAGGGTATGGCTACACCTTC
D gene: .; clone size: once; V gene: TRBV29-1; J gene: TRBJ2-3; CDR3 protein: CSVSGTFGTWSLTDTQYF; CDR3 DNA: TGCAGCGTATCCGGGACCTTCGGGACTTGGTCCCTCACAGATACGCAGTATTTT
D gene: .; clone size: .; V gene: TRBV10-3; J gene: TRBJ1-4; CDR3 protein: CAIRGSQGENEKLFF; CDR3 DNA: TGTGCCATCAGAGGCTCGCAGGGTGAAAATGAAAAACTGTTTTTT
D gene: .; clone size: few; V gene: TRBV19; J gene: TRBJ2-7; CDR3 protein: CASSMGLGSYEQYF; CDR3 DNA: TGTGCCAGTAGTATGGGGCTAGGGTCCTACGAGCAGTACTTC
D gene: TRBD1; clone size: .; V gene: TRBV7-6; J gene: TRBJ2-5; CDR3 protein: CASSPTGGFQETQYF; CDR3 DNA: TGTGCCAGCAGCCCGACAGGGGGTTTCCAAGAGACCCAGTACTTC
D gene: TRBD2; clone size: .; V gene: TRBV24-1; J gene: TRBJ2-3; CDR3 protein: CATSDPTSGGPGDTQYF; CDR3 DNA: TGTGCCACCAGTGACCCGACTAGCGGGGGGCCGGGAGATACGCAGTATTTT
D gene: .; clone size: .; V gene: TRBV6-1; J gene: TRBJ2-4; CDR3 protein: CASRTARGQYF; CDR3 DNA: TGTGCCAGCAGGACGGCGAGAGGTCAGTACTTC
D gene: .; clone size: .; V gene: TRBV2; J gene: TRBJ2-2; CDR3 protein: CARKGVGSGELFF; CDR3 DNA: TGTGCCCGAAAAGGGGTAGGCAGCGGGGAGCTGTTTTTT
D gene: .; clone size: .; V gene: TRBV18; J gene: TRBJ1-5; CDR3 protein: CASSLLDSDQPQHF; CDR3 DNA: TGTGCCAGCTCACTTCTGGACAGTGATCAGCCCCAGCATTTT
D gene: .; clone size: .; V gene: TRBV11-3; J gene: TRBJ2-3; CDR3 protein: CASSLGRSSTDTQYF; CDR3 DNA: TGTGCCAGCAGCTTAGGGAGGAGTAGCACAGATACGCAGTATTTT
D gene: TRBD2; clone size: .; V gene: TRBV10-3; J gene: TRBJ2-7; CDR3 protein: CATQKREGGSNEQYF; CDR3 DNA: TGTGCCACCCAGAAGCGGGAGGGGGGCAGCAACGAGCAGTACTTC
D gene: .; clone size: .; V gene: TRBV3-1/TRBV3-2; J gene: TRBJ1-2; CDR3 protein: CASSQDLFGSGYTF; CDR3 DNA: TGTGCCAGCAGCCAAGATCTTTTCGGTTCGGGCTACACCTTC
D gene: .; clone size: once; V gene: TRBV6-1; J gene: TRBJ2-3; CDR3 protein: CASSEARGLHTDTQYF; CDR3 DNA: TGTGCCAGCAGTGAAGCCCGAGGGCTGCACACAGATACGCAGTATTTT
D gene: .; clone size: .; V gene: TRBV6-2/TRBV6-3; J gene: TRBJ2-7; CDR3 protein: CASSYSTAVIYEQYF; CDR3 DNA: TGTGCCAGCAGTTACTCGACTGCGGTAATCTACGAGCAGTACTTC
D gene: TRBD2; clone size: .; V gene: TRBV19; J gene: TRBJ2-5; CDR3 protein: CASSIGAAGGSGTQYF; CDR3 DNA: TGTGCCAGTAGTATAGGGGCAGCGGGGGGATCAGGGACCCAGTACTTC
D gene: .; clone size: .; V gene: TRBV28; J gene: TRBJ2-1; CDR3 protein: CASSLDGSSRWNEQFF; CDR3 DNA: TGTGCCAGCAGTTTAGACGGGAGTAGCAGGTGGAATGAGCAGTTCTTC
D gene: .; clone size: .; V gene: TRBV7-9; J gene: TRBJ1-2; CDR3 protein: CASSPTPFTSTGANYGYTF; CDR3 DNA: TGTGCCAGCAGCCCGACCCCGTTTACCTCTACGGGGGCTAACTATGGCTACACCTTC
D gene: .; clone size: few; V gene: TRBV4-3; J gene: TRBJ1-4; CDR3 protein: CASSQDFVRGEKLFF; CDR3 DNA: TGCGCCAGCAGCCAAGACTTTGTCAGGGGAGAAAAACTGTTTTTT
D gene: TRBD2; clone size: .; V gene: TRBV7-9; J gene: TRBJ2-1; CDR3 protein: CASSLNPSLAENEQFF; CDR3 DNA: TGTGCCAGCAGCTTAAACCCGAGCCTAGCGGAGAATGAGCAGTTCTTC
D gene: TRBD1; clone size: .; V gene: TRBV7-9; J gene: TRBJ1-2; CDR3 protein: CAGDRGGNGYTF; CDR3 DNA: TGTGCCGGGGACAGGGGAGGGAATGGCTACACCTTC
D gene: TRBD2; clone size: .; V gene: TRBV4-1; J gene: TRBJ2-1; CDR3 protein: CASSQDTGGPNEQFF; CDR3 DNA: TGCGCCAGCAGCCAAGATACGGGAGGGCCCAATGAGCAGTTCTTC
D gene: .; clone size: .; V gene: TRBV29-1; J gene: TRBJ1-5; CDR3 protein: CSVTYRDRGNQPQHF; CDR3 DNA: TGCAGCGTGACCTACAGGGACCGGGGCAATCAGCCCCAGCATTTT
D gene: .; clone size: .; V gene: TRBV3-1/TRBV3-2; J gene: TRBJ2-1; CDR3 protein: CASSQGAGEQFF; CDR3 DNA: TGTGCCAGCAGCCAAGGGGCGGGGGAGCAGTTCTTC
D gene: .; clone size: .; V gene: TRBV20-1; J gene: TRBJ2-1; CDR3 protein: CSAIKLLEQFF; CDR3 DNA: TGCAGTGCTATAAAACTCCTTGAGCAGTTCTTC
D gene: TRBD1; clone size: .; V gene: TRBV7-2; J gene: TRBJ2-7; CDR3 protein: CASSSSGQSYEQYF; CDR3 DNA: TGTGCCAGCAGCTCCTCGGGACAGAGCTACGAGCAGTACTTC
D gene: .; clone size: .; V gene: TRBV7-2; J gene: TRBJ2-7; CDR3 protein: CASSLSYSTYEQYF; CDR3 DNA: TGTGCCAGCAGCTTATCCTACAGTACCTACGAGCAGTACTTC
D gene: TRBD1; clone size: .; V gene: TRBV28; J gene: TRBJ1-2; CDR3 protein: CASSFPPEGAGAIYGYTF; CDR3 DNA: TGTGCCAGCAGTTTCCCCCCGGAGGGGGCAGGGGCTATCTATGGCTACACCTTC
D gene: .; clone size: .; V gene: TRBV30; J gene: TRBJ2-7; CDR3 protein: CAWSVGGSSYEQYF; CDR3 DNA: TGTGCCTGGAGTGTAGGAGGGTCTTCCTACGAGCAGTACTTC
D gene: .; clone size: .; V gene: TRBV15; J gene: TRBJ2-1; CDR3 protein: CATSRDRGNQPFF; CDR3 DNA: TGTGCCACCAGCAGAGATCGGGGGAATCAGCCGTTCTTC